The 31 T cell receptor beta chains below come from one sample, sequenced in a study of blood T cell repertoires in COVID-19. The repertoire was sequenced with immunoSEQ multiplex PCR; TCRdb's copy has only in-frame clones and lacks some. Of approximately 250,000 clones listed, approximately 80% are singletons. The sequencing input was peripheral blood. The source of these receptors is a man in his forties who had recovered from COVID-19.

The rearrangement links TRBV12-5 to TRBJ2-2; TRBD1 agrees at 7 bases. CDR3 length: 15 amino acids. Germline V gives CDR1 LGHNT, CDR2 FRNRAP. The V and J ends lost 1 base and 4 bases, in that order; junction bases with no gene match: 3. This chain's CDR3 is CASGLGQGTTGELFF. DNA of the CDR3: TGTGCTAGTGGTTTGGGACAGGGTACCACCGGGGAGCTGTTTTTT.

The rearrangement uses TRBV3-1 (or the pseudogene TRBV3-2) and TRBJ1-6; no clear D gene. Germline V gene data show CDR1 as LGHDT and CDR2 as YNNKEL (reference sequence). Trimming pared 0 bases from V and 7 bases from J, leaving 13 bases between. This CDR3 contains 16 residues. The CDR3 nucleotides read TGTGCCAGCAGCCAAGATCCTGGCCAGGTAAATTCACCCCTCCACTTT. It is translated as CASSQDPGQVNSPLHF.

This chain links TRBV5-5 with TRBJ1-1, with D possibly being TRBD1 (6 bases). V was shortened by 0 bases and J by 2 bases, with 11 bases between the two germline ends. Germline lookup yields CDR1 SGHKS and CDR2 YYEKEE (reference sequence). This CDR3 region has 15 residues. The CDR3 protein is CASSLAPGENTEAFF. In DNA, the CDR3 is TGTGCCAGCAGCTTGGCCCCAGGGGAAAACACTGAAGCTTTCTTT.

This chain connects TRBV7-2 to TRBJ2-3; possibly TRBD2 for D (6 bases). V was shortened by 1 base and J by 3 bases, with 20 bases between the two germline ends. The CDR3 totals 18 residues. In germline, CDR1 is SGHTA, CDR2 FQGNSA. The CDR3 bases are TGTGCCAGCAGCTTAGGCGAAATCTACGGGAGAGGTACAGATACGCAGTATTTT. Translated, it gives CASSLGEIYGRGTDTQYF.

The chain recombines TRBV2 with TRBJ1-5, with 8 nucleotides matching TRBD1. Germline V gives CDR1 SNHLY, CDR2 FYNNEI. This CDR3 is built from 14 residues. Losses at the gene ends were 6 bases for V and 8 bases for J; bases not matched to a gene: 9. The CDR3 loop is CASSPNRGAKPQHF. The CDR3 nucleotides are TGTGCCAGCAGCCCTAACAGGGGGGCGAAGCCCCAGCATTTT.

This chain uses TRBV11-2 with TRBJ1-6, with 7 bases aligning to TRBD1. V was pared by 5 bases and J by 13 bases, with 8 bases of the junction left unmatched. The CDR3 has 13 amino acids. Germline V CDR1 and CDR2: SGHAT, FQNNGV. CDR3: CASSPQGLAPLHF. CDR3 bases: TGTGCCAGCAGCCCACAGGGGCTTGCGCCCCTCCACTTT. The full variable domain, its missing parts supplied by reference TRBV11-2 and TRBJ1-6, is EAGVAQSPRYKIIEKRQSVAFWCNPISGHATLYWYQQILGQGPKLLIQFQNNGVVDDSQLPKDRFSAERLKGVDSTLKIQPAKLEDSAVYLCASSPQGLAPLHFGNGTRLTVT.

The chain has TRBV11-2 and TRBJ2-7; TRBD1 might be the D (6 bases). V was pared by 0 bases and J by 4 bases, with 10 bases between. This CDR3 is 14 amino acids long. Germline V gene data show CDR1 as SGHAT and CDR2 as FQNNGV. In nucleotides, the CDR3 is TGTGCCAGCAGCTTAGACAGGGGAATTTACGAGCAGTACTTC. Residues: CASSLDRGIYEQYF. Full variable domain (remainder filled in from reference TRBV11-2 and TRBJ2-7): EAGVAQSPRYKIIEKRQSVAFWCNPISGHATLYWYQQILGQGPKLLIQFQNNGVVDDSQLPKDRFSAERLKGVDSTLKIQPAKLEDSAVYLCASSLDRGIYEQYFGPGTRLTVT.

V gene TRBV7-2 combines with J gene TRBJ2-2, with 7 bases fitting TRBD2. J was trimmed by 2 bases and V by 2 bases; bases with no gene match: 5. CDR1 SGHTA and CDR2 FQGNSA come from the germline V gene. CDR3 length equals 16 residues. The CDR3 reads CASSLIWTRNTGELFF. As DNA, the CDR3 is TGTGCCAGCAGCTTAATTTGGACTAGAAACACCGGGGAGCTGTTTTTT.

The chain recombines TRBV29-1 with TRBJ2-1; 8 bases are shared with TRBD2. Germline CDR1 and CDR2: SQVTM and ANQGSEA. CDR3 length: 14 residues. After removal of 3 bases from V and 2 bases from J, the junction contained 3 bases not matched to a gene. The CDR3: CSVDISGTYNEQFF. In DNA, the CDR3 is TGCAGCGTTGATATTAGCGGGACCTACAATGAGCAGTTCTTC.

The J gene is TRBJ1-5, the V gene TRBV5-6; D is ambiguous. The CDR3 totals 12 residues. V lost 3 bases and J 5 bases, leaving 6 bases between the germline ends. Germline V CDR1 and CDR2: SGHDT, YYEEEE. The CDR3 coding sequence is TGTGCCAGCAGCTACAGAGATCAGCCCCAGCATTTT. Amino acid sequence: CASSYRDQPQHF.

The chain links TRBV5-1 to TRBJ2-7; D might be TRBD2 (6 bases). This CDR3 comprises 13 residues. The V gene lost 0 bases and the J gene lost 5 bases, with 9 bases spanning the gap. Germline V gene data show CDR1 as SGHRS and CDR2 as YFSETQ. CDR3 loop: CASSLGRVNEQYF. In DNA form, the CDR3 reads TGCGCCAGCAGCTTGGGGAGGGTAAACGAGCAGTACTTC.

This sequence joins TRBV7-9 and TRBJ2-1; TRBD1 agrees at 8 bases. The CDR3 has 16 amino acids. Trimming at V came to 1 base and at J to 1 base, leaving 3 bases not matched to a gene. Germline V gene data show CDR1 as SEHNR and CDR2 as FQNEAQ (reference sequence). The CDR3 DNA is TGTGCCAGCAGCTTAGAAGACAGGGGATCCTACAATGAGCAGTTCTTC. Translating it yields CASSLEDRGSYNEQFF.

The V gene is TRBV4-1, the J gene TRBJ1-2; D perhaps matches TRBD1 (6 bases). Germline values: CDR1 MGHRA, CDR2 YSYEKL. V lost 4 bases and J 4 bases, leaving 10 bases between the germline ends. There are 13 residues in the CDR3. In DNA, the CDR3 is TGCGCCAGCAGCCCCCAGGGGCTCTATGGCTACACCTTC. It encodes CASSPQGLYGYTF.

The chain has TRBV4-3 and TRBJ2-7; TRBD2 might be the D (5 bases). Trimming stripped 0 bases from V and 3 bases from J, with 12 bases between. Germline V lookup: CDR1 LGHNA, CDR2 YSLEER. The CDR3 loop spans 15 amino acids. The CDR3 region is CASSQDRGLLYEQYF. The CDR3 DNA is TGCGCCAGCAGCCAAGATCGTGGACTTCTCTACGAGCAGTACTTC.

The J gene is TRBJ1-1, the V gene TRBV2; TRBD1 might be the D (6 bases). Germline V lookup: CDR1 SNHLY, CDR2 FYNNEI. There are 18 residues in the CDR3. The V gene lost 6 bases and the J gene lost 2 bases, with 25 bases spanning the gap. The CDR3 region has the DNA TGTGCCAGCAGGGGGGGGGCAGGGAGTAGGGGTTTTAACACTGAAGCTTTCTTT. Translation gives CASRGGAGSRGFNTEAFF.

The CDR3, as DNA: TGTGCCAGCAGCCAACCACAGGGCGTTGCTTTCTTT. This translates into CASSQPQGVAFF. The chain couples TRBV3-1 (or the pseudogene TRBV3-2) to TRBJ1-1; possible D gene TRBD1, 6 bases. V was pared by 2 bases and J by 11 bases, with 12 bases between. Germline loops: CDR1 LGHDT, CDR2 YNNKEL (reference sequence). CDR3 length: 12 residues.

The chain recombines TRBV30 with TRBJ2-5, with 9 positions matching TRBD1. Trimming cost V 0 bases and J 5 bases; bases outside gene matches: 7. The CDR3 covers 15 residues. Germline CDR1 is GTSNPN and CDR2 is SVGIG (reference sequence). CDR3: CAWSVWDRERETQYF. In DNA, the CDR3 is TGTGCCTGGAGTGTATGGGACAGGGAAAGGGAGACCCAGTACTTC.

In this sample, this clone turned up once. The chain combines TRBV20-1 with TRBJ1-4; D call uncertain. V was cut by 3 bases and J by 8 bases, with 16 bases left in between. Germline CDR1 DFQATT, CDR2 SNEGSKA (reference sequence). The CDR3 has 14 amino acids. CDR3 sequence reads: CSASDSKRGEKLFF. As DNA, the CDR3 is TGCAGTGCTAGTGACTCTAAGAGAGGGGAAAAACTGTTTTTT.

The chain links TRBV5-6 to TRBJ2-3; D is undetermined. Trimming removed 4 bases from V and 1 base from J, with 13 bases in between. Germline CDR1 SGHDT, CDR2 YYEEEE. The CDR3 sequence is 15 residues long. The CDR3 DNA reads TGTGCCAGCAGCCCCATGATGCAGGGCACAGATACGCAGTATTTT. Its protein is CASSPMMQGTDTQYF.

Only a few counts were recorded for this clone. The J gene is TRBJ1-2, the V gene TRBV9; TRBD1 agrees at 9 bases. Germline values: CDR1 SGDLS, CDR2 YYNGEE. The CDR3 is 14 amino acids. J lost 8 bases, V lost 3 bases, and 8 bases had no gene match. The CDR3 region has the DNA TGTGCCAGCAGCGCTTCCACAGGGGGCGAGGGCTACACCTTC. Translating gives CASSASTGGEGYTF.

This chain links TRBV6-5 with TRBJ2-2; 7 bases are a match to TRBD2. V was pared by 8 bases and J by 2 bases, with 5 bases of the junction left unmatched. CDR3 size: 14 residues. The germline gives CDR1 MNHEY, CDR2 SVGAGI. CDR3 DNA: TGTGCCAGCGACGGGGGGAAAAACACCGGGGAGCTGTTTTTT. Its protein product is CASDGGKNTGELFF.

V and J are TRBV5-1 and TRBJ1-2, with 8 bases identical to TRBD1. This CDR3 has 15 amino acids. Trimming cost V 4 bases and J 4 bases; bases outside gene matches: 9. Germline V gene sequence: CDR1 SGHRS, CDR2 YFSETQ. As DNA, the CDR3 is TGCGCCAGCAGCGAGTCGGACAGGGCAAGCTATGGCTACACCTTC. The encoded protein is CASSESDRASYGYTF.

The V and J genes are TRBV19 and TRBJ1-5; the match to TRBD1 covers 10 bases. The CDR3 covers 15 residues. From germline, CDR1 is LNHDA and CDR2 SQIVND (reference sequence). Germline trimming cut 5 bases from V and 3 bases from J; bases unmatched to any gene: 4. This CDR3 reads CASSVTGGHNQPQHF. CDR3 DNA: TGTGCCAGTAGTGTGACAGGGGGCCACAATCAGCCCCAGCATTTT. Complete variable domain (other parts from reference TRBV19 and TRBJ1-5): DGGITQSPKYLFRKEGQNVTLSCEQNLNHDAMYWYRQDPGQGLRLIYYSQIVNDFQKGDIAEGYSVSREKKESFPLTVTSAQKNPTAFYLCASSVTGGHNQPQHFGDGTRLSIL.

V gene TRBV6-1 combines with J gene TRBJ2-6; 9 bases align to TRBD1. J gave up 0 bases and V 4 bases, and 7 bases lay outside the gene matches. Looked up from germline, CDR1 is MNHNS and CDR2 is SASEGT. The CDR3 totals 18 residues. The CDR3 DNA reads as TGTGCCAGCAGTGCAAGGACAGGGGTTAACTCTGGGGCCAACGTCCTGACTTTC. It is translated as CASSARTGVNSGANVLTF.

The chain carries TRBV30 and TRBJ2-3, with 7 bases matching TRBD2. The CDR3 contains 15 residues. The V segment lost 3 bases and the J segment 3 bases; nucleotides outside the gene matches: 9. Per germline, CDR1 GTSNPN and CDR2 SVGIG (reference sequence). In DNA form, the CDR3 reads TGTGCCTGGAGCCGGGGGAGGGGCGGGACAGATACGCAGTATTTT. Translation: CAWSRGRGGTDTQYF. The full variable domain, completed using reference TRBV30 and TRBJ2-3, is SQTIHQWPATLVQPVGSPLSLECTVEGTSNPNLYWYRQAAGRGLQLLFYSVGIGQISSEVPQNLSASRPQDRQFILSSKKLLLSDSGFYLCAWSRGRGGTDTQYFGPGTRLTVL.

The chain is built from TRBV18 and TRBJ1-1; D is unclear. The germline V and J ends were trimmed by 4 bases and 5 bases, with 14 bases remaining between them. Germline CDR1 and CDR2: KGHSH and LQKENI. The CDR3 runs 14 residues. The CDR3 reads CASSLRSGLTEAFF. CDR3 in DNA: TGTGCCAGCTCACTCAGGTCGGGGTTGACTGAAGCTTTCTTT. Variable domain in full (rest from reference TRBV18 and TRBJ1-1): NAGVMQNPRHLVRRRGQEARLRCSPMKGHSHVYWYRQLPEEGLKFMVYLQKENIIDESGMPKERFSAEFPKEGPSILRIQQVVRGDSAAYFCASSLRSGLTEAFFGQGTRLTVV.

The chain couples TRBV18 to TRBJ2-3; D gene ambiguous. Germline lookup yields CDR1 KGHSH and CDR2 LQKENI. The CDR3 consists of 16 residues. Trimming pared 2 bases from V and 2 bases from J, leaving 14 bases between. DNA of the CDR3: TGTGCCAGCTCACCAGCAGGATCGTTACTCACAGATACGCAGTATTTT. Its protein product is CASSPAGSLLTDTQYF.

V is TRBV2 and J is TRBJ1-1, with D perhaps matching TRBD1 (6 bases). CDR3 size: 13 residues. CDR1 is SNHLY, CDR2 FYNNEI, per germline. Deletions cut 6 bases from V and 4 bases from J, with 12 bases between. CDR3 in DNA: TGTGCCAGCAGAAAACAGGGTACCACTGAAGCTTTCTTT. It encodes CASRKQGTTEAFF. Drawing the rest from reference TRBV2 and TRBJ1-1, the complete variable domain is EPEVTQTPSHQVTQMGQEVILRCVPISNHLYFYWYRQILGQKVEFLVSFYNNEISEKSEIFDDQFSVERPDGSNFTLKIRSTKLEDSAMYFCASRKQGTTEAFFGQGTRLTVV.

For the CDR3, the DNA is TGTGCCAGCAGTGACAGGGAATACTATGGCTACACCTTC. Translation gives CASSDREYYGYTF. This chain uses TRBV2 with TRBJ1-2; possibly TRBD1 for D (5 bases). Trimming took 3 bases from V and 3 from J, leaving 8 bases between them. From germline, CDR1 is SNHLY and CDR2 FYNNEI. The CDR3 extends over 13 amino acids.

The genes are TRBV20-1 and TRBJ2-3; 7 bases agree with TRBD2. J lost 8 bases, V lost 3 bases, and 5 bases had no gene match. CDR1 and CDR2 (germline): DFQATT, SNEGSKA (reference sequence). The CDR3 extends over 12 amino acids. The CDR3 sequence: CSASLAEITQYF. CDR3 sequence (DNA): TGCAGTGCTAGTCTAGCGGAGATTACGCAGTATTTT.

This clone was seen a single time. The CDR3 bases are TGTGCCAGCAGTTGGGACAGGGGGAACACTGAAGCTTTCTTT. Protein product: CASSWDRGNTEAFF. The chain is built from TRBV6-5 and TRBJ1-1, with 10 bases identical to TRBD1. The CDR3 is 14 amino acids. Looked up from germline, CDR1 is MNHEY and CDR2 is SVGAGI. V was pared by 4 bases and J by 1 base, with 0 bases of the junction left unmatched.